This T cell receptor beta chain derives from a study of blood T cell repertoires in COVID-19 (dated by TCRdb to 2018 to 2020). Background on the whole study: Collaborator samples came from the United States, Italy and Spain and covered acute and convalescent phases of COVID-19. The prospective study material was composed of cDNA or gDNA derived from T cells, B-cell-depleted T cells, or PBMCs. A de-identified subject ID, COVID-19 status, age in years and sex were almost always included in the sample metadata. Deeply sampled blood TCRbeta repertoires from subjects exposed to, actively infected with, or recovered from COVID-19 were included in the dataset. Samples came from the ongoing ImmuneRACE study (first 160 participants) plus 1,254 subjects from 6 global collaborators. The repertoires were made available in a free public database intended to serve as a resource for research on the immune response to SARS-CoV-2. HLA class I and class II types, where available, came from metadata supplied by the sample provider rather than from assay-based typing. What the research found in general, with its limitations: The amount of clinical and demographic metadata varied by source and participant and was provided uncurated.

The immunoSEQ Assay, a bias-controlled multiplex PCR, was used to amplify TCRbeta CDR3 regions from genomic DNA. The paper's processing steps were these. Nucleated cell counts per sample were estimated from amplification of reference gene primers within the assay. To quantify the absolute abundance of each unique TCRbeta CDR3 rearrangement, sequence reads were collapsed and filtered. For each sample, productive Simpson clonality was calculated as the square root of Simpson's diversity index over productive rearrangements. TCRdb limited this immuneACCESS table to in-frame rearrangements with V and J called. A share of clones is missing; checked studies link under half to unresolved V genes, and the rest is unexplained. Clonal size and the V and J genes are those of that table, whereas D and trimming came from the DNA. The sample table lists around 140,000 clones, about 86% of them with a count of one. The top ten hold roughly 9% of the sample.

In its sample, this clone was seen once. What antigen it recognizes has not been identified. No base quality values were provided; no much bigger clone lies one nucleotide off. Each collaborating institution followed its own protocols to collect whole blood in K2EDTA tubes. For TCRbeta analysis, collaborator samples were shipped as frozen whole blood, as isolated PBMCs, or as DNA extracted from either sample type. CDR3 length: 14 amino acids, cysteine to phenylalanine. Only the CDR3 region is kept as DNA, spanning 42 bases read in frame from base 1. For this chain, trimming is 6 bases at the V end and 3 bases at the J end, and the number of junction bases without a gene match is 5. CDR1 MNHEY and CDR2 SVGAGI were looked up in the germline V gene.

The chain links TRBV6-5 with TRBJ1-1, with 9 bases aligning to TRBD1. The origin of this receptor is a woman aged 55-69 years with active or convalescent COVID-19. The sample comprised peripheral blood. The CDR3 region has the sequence CASRVDRGYTEAFF. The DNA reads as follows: TGTGCCAGCAGGGTGGACAGGGGATACACTGAAGCTTTCTTT.